These 16 T cell receptor beta chains came from one sample sequenced in a study of vaccination and CD4 T cells after COVID-19. Noted treatment: roughly 10-day PBMC culture with coronavirus spike peptide pools or control peptides (ViraFEST assay). The unexposed donor provided CD4+ T cells, which were taken before the COVID-19 pandemic (2011-2018). Cultured CD4+ T cell DNA underwent sequencing with the Oncomine TCR Beta short-read assay. TCRdb passed the PCR reads through MiXCR, listing each CDR3 protein once. The sample yields approximately 3,400 distinct CDR3 sequences, nearly 25% seen once. The antigens these receptors bind are not known. The sample taken for sequencing was CD4+ T cells from blood, cultured in vitro. These receptors came from a human donor in good health.

By share, this clonotype ranks as medium-sized. The rearrangement links TRBV7-6 to TRBJ2-3; 15 bases line up with TRBD2. The germline CDR1 and CDR2 sequences are SGHVS and FNYEAQ. This CDR3 has 17 amino acids. V lost 5 bases and J lost 3; bases outside the gene matches: 6. CDR3 residues: CASSPVGTSGGTDTQYF. DNA of the CDR3: TGTGCCAGCAGCCCAGTCGGGACTAGCGGGGGGACAGATACGCAGTATTTT.

V is TRBV5-1 and J is TRBJ2-5; the D gene is possibly TRBD1 (7 bases). Germline V lookup: CDR1 SGHRS, CDR2 YFSETQ. Trimming cost V 0 bases and J 0 bases, with 12 bases left between them. This CDR3 spans 16 amino acids. As DNA, the CDR3 is TGCGCCAGCAGCTTGGTTGGAGGGGGCTACCAAGAGACCCAGTACTTC. The encoded protein is CASSLVGGGYQETQYF.

The chain couples TRBV4-1 to TRBJ2-3, with D possibly being TRBD1 (5 bases). Germline V gene sequence: CDR1 MGHRA, CDR2 YSYEKL. The CDR3 covers 16 residues. Trimming removed 0 bases from V and 0 bases from J, with 10 bases in between. CDR3 in DNA: TGCGCCAGCAGCCAAGATCCTCGACAGAGCACAGATACGCAGTATTTT. Its translation: CASSQDPRQSTDTQYF.

This clonotype was counted a few times. The rearrangement joins TRBV29-1 to TRBJ2-7, with 9 positions matching TRBD2. With V trimmed by 6 bases and J by 5 bases, 11 bases remained unmatched. This CDR3 has 14 amino acids. CDR1 and CDR2 (germline): SQVTM, ANQGSEA. In DNA form, the CDR3 reads TGCAGCGTCCGCTTACTAGCGGGTTTAAACGAGCAGTACTTC. It codes for CSVRLLAGLNEQYF.

The genes are TRBV7-3 and TRBJ2-1, with D possibly matching TRBD2 (5 bases). Germline CDR1 reads SGHTA; CDR2 reads FQGTGA. V shed 4 bases and J shed 3 bases, with 7 bases lying between them. CDR3 size: 13 residues. The CDR3 is CASSSGNYNEQFF. The CDR3 DNA is TGTGCCAGCAGCTCCGGGAACTACAATGAGCAGTTCTTC. The full variable domain, its missing parts supplied by reference TRBV7-3 and TRBJ2-1, is GAGVSQTPSNKVTEKGKYVELRCDPISGHTALYWYRQSLGQGPEFLIYFQGTGAADDSGLPNDRFFAVRPEGSVSTLKIQRTERGDSAVYLCASSSGNYNEQFFGPGTRLTVL.

In regard to this clonotype: At one end the junction does not follow the germline gene, possibly because of a read error. The chain is built from TRBV19 and TRBJ2-6; D may be TRBD1 (5 bases). Per the germline V gene, CDR1 is LNHDA and CDR2 is SQIVND (reference sequence). This CDR3 comprises 14 residues. For the CDR3, the DNA is TGTGCCAGTAGCCCAGGGTCTGGGGCCAACGTCTTGACTTTC. Translating it yields CASSPGSGANVLTF. Supplemented by reference TRBV19 and TRBJ2-6, the full variable domain reads DGGITQSPKYLFRKEGQNVTLSCEQNLNHDAMYWYRQDPGQGLRLIYYSQIVNDFQKGDIAEGYSVSREKKESFPLTVTSAQKNPTAFYLCASSPGSGANVLTFGAGSRLTVL.

The chain uses TRBV28 and TRBJ2-2; TRBD2 aligns across 8 bases. The trim removed 4 bases at V and 5 bases at J, leaving 6 bases unmatched. The germline gives CDR1 MDHEN, CDR2 SYDVKM. CDR3 size: 15 residues. DNA for the CDR3: TGTGCCAGCAGTTACGGGAGGGCCGGAACCGGGGAGCTGTTTTTT. This codes for CASSYGRAGTGELFF. The variable domain in full, completed from reference TRBV28 and TRBJ2-2, reads DVKVTQSSRYLVKRTGEKVFLECVQDMDHENMFWYRQDPGLGLRLIYFSYDVKMKEKGDIPEGYSVSREKKERFSLILESASTNQTSMYLCASSYGRAGTGELFFGEGSRLTVL.

The genes are TRBV7-3 and TRBJ2-3; D is perhaps TRBD2 (5 bases). Between the trimmed V and J ends, which lost 5 bases and 0 bases, there was a span of 12 bases. CDR1 SGHTA and CDR2 FQGTGA come from the germline V gene. This CDR3 comprises 15 residues. CDR3: CASSLRADSTDTQYF. In DNA, the CDR3 is TGTGCCAGCAGCCTCCGAGCGGATAGCACAGATACGCAGTATTTT. The full variable domain, with the rest looked up from reference TRBV7-3 and TRBJ2-3, is GAGVSQTPSNKVTEKGKYVELRCDPISGHTALYWYRQSLGQGPEFLIYFQGTGAADDSGLPNDRFFAVRPEGSVSTLKIQRTERGDSAVYLCASSLRADSTDTQYFGPGTRLTVL.

V usage is TRBV28 and J usage is TRBJ2-5; 8 bases fit TRBD2. The V gene end was trimmed by 3 bases and the J gene end by 3 bases; junction bases not matched to a gene: 3. The CDR3 contains 14 residues. In germline, CDR1 is MDHEN, CDR2 SYDVKM. The CDR3 loop is CASSFSGGKETQYF. The CDR3 region has the DNA TGTGCCAGCAGTTTTTCGGGGGGGAAAGAGACCCAGTACTTC.

Regarding this clonotype: The junction shows a germline mismatch at one end, possibly a read error. The rearrangement joins TRBV5-1 to TRBJ2-3, with 9 bases aligning to TRBD2. This CDR3 spans 16 amino acids. CDR1 and CDR2 (germline): SGHRS, YFSETQ. This CDR3 is CASSSEGLASTDTQCF. The CDR3 DNA follows: TGCGCCAGCAGCTCAGAGGGACTAGCTAGCACAGATACGCAGTGTTTT.

This clonotype has only a few counts. The chain is built from TRBV6-1 and TRBJ2-3; D is perhaps TRBD2 (7 bases). Per the germline V gene, CDR1 is MNHNS and CDR2 is SASEGT. The length of the CDR3 is 17 residues. Trimming stripped 8 bases from V and 2 bases from J, with 23 bases between. CDR3 loop: CASSGSAGAPPTDTQYF. The CDR3 nucleotides are TGTGCCAGCTCGGGGTCGGCGGGGGCCCCCCCCACAGATACGCAGTATTTT.

V gene TRBV6-2 or TRBV6-3 combines with J gene TRBJ2-5, with 9 nucleotides matching TRBD2. The CDR3 covers 16 residues. Losses at the gene ends were 4 bases for V and 6 bases for J; bases not matched to a gene: 12. Germline V lookup: CDR1 MNHEY, CDR2 SVGEGT. CDR3 residues: CASSLPSPAGGKTQYF. CDR3 nucleotides: TGTGCCAGCAGTTTACCTAGCCCAGCGGGGGGAAAGACCCAGTACTTC.

The chain combines TRBV19 with TRBJ1-5, with 8 nucleotides matching TRBD1. CDR3 length: 15 residues. Germline CDR1 and CDR2: LNHDA and SQIVND (reference sequence). V shed 4 bases, J shed 1 base, and the junction held 3 bases outside the gene matches. The CDR3 reads CASSRGQASNQPQHF. The CDR3 nucleotides read TGTGCCAGTAGTAGGGGACAGGCCAGCAATCAGCCCCAGCATTTT.

The table lists this clonotype with a few counts. The CDR3 DNA follows: TGTGCCAGCAGTAGTTACCATGGCCCCAATCAGCCCCAGCATTTT. Translated, it gives CASSSYHGPNQPQHF. This sequence joins TRBV6-1 and TRBJ1-5; D unclear. Looked up from germline, CDR1 is MNHNS and CDR2 is SASEGT. The CDR3 consists of 15 residues. The V gene lost 5 bases and the J gene lost 3 bases, with 14 bases spanning the gap.

This clonotype showed up just a few times. J is TRBJ2-2 and V is TRBV28; 7 nucleotides match TRBD1. Germline V gene lookup returns CDR1 MDHEN and CDR2 SYDVKM. Unmatched junction bases numbered 10, after V lost 6 bases and J lost 3 bases. This CDR3 contains 16 residues. The CDR3 DNA is TGTGCCAGCAGCCAGTCTGAAGACAGGGACACCGGGGAGCTGTTTTTT. It is translated as CASSQSEDRDTGELFF.

The chain employs TRBV20-1 and TRBJ1-1; TRBD1 matches 10 bases. J lost 8 bases, V lost 3 bases, and 9 bases had no gene match. The CDR3 loop spans 14 amino acids. Germline V gene lookup returns CDR1 DFQATT and CDR2 SNEGSKA (reference sequence). CDR3 in DNA: TGCAGTGCTAGCGAGGGACAGGGGAAAGAGGAAGCTTTCTTT. Its translation is CSASEGQGKEEAFF.